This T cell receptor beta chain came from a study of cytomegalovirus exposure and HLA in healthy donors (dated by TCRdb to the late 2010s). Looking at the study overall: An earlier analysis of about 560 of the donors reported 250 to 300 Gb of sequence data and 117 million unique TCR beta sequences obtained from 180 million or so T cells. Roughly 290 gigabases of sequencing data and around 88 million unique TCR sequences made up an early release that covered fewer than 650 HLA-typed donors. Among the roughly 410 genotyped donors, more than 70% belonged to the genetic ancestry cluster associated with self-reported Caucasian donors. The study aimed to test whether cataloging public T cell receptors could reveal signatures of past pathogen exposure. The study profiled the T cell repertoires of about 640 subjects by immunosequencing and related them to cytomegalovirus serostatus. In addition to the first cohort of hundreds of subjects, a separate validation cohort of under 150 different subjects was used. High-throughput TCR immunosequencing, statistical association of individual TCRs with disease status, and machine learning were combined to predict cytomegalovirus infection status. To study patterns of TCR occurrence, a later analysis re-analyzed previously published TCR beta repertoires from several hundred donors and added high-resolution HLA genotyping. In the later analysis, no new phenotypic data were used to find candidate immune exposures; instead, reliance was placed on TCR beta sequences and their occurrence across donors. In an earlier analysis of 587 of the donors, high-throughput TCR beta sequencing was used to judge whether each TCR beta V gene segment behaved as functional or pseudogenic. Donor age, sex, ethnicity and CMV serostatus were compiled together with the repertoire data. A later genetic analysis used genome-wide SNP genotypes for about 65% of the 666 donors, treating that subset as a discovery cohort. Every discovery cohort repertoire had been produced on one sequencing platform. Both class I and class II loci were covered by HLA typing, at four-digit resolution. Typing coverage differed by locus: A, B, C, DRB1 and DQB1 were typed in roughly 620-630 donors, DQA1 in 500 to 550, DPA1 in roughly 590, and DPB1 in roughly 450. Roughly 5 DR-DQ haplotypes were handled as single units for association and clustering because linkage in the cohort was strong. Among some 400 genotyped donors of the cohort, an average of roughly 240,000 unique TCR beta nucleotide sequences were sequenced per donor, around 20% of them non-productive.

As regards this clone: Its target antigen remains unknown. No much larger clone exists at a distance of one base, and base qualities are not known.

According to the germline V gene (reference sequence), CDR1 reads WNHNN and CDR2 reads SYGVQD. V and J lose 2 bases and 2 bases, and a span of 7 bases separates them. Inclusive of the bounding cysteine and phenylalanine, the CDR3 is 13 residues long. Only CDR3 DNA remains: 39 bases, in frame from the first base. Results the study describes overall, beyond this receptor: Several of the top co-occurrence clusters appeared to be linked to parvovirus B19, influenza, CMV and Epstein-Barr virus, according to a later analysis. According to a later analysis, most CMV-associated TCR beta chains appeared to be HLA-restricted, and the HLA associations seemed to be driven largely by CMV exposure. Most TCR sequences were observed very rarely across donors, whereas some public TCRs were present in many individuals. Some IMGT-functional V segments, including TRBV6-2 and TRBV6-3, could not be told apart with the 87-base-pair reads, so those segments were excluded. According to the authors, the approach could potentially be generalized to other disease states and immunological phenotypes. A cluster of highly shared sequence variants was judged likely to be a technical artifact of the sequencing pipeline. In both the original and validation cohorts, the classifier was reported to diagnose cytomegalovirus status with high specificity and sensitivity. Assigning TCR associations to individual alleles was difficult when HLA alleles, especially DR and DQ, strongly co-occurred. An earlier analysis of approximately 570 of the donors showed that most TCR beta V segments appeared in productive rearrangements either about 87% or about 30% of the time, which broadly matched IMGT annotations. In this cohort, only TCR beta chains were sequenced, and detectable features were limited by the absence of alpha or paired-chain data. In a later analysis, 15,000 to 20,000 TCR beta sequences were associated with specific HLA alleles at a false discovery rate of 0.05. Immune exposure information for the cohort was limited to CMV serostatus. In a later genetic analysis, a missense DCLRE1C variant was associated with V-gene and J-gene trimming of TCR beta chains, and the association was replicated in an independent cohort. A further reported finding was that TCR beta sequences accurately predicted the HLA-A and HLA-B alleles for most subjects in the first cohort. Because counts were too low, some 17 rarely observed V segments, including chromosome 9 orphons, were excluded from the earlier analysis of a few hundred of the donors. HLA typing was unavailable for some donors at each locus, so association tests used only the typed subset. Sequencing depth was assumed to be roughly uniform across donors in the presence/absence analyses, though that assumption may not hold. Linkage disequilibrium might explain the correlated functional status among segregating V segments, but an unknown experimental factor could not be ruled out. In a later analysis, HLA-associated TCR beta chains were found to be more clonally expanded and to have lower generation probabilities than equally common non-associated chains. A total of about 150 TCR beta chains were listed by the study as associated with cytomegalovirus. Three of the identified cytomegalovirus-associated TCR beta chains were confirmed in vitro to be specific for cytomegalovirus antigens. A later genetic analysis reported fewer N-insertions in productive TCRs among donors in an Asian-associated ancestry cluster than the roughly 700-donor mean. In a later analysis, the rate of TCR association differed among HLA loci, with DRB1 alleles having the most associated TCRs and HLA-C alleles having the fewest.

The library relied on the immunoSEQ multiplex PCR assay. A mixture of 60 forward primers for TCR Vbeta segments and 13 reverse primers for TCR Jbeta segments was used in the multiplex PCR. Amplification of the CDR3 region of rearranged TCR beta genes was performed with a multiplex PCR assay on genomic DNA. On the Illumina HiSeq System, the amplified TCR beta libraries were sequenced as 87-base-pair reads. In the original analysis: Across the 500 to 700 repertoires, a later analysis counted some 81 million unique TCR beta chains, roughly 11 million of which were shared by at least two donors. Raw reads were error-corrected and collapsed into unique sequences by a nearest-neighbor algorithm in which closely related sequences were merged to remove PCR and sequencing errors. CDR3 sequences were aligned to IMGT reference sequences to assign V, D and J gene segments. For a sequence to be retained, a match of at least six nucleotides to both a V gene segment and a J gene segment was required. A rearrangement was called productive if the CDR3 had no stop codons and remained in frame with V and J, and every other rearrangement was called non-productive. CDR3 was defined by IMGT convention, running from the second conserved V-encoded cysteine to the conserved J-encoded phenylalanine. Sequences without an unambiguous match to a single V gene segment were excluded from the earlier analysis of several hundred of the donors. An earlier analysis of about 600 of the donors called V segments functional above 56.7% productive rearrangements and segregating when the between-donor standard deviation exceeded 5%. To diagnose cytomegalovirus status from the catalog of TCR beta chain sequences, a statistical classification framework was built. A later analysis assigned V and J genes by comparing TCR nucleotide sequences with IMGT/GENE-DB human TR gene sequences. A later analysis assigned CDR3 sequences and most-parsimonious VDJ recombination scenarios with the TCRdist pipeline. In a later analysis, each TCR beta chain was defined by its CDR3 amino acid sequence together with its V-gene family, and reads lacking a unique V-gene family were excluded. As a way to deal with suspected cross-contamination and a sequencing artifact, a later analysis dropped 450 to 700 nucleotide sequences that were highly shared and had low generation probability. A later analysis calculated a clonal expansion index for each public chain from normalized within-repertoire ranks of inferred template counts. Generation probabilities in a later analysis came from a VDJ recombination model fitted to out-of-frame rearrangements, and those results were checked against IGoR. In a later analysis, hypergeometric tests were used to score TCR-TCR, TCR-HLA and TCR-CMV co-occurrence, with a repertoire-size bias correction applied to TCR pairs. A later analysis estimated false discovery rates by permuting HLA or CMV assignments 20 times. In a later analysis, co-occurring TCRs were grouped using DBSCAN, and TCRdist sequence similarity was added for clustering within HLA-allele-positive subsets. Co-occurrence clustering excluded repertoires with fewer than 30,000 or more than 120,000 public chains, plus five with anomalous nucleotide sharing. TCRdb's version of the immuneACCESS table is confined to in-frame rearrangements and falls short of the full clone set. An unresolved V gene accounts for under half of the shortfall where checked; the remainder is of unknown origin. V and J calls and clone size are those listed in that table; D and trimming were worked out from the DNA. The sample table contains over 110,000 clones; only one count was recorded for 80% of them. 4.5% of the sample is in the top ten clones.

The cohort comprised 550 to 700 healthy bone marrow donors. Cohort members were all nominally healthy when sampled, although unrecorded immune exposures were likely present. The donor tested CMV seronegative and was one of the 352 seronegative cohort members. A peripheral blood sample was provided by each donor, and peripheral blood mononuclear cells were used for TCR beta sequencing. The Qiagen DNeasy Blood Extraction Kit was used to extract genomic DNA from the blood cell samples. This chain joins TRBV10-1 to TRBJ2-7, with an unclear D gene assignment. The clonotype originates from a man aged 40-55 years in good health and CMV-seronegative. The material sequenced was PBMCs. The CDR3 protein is CASSEGPAYEQYF. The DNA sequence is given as TGCGCCAGCAGTGAGGGTCCAGCCTACGAGCAGTACTTC.